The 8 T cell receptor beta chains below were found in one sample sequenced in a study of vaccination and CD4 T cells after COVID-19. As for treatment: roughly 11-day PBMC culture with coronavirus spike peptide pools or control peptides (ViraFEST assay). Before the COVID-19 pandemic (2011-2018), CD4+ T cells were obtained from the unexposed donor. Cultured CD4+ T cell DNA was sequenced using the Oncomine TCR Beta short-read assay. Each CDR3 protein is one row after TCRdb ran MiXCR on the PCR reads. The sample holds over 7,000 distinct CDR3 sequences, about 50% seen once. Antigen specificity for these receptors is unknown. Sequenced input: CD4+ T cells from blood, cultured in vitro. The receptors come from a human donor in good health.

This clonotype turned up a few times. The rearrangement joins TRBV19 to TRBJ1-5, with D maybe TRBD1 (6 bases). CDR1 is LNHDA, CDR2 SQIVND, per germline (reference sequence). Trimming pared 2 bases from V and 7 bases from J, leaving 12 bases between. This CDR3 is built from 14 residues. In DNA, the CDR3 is TGTGCCAGTAGTATATGGGCAGGGGAACAGCCCCAGCATTTT. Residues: CASSIWAGEQPQHF.

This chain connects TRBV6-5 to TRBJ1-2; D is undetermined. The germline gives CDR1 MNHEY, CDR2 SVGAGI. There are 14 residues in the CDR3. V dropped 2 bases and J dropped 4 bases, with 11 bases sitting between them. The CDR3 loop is CASSYRSRGYGYTF. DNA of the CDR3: TGTGCCAGCAGTTACAGGAGCCGCGGCTATGGCTACACCTTC.

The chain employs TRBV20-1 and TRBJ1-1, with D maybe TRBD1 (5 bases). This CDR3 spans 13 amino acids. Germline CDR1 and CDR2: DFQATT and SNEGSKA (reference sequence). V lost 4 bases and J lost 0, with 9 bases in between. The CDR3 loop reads CSATRQLNTEAFF. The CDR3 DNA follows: TGCAGTGCTACAAGACAGCTGAACACTGAAGCTTTCTTT.

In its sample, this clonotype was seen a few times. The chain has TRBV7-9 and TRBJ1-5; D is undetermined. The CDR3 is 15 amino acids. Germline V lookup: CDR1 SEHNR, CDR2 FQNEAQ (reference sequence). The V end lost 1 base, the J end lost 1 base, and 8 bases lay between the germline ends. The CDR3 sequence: CASSLGDSSNQPQHF. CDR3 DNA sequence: TGTGCCAGCAGCTTAGGGGATTCGAGCAATCAGCCCCAGCATTTT.

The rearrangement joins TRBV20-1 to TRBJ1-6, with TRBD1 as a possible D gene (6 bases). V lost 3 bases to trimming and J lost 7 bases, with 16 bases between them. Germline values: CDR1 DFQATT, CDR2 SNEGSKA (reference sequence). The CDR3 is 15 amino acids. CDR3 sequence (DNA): TGCAGTGCTAGTAGTAGAACAGGGTCAAATTCACCCCTCCACTTT. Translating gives CSASSRTGSNSPLHF.

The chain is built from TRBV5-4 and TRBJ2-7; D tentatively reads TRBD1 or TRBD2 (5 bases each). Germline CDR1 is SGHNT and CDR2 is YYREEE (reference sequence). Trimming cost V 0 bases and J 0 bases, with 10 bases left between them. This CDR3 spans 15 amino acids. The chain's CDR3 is CASSLGGPDSYEQYF. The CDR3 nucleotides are TGTGCCAGCAGCTTGGGGGGACCGGACTCCTACGAGCAGTACTTC.

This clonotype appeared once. CDR3 DNA: TGTGCCAGCAGCCCAACTACTGGACAGACGGGACTAGGAAACACCGGGGAGCTGTTTTTT. Its translation is CASSPTTGQTGLGNTGELFF. The gene calls are TRBV5-5 and TRBJ2-2, with TRBD2 identical over 8 bases. Trimming removed 4 bases from V and 2 bases from J; junction bases left unmatched: 19. This CDR3 has 20 amino acids. Looked up from germline, CDR1 is SGHKS and CDR2 is YYEKEE (reference sequence). The variable domain in full, completed from reference TRBV5-5 and TRBJ2-2, reads DAGVTQSPTHLIKTRGQQVTLRCSPISGHKSVSWYQQVLGQGPQFIFQYYEKEERGRGNFPDRFSARQFPNYSSELNVNALLLGDSALYLCASSPTTGQTGLGNTGELFFGEGSRLTVL.

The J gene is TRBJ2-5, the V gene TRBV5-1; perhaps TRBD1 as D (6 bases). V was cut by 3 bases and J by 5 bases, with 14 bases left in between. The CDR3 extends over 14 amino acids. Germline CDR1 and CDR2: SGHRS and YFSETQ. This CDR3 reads CASSSQGIGETQYF. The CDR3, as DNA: TGCGCCAGCAGCTCCCAGGGGATTGGGGAGACCCAGTACTTC.